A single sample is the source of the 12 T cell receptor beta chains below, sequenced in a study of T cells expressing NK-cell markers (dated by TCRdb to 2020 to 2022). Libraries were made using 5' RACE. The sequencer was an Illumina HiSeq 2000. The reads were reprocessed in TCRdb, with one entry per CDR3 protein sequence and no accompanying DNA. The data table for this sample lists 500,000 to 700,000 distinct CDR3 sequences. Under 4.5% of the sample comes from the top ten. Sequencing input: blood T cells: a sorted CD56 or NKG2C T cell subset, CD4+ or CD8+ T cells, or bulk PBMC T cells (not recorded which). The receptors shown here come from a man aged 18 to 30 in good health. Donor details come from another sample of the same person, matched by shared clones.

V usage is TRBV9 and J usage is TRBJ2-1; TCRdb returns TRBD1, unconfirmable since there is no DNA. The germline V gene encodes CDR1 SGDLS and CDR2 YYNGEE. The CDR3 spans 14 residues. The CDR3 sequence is CASSDHSEGYEQFF.

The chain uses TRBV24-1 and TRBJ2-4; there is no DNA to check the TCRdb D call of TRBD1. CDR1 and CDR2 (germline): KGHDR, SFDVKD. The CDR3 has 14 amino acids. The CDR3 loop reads CATSEAGVENIQYF.

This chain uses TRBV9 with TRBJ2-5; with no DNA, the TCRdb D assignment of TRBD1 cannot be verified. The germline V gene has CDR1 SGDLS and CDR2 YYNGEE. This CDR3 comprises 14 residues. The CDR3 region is CASSSRDIQETQYF.

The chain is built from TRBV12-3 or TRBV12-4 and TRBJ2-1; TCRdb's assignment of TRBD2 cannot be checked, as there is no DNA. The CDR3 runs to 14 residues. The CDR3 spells CASGPGTDYNEQFF.

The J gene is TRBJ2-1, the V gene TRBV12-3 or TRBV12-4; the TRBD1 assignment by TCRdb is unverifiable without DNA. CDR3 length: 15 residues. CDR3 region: CASSLAGHLYNEQFF.

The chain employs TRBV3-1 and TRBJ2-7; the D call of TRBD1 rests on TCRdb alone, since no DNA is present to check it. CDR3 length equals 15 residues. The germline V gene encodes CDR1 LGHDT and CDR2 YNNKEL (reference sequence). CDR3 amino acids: CASSQDGGSPYEQYF.

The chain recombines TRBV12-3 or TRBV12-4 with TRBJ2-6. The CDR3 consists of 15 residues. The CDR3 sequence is CASSPFIPGANVLTF.

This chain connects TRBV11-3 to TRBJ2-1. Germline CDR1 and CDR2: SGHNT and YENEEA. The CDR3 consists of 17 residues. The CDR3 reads CASSLGGSLDSYNEQFF.

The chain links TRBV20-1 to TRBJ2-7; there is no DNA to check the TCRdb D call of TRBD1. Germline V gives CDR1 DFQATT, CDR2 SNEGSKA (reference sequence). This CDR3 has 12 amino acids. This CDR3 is CSEEGRDHEQYF.

The CDR3: CSASGLAGGPGSYNEQFF. This rearrangement joins TRBV20-1 to TRBJ2-1; TCRdb's D call of TRBD2 is untestable without DNA. This CDR3 is 18 amino acids long. CDR1 is DFQATT, CDR2 SNEGSKA, per germline (reference sequence).

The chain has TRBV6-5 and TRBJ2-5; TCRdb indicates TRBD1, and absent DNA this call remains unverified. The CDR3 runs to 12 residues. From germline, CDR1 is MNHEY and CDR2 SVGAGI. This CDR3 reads CASRTGAETQYF.

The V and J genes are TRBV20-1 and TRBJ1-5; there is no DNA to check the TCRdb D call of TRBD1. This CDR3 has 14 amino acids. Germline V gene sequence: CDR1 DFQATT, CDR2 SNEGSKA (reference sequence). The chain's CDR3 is CSATSRQGNQPQHF.